A single sample is the source of the 10 T cell receptor beta chains below, sequenced in a study of T cell responses to AZD1222 COVID-19 vaccine. Generated by immunoSEQ multiplex PCR, the TCRdb table keeps only in-frame clones and is missing some. The data contain 200,000 or so clones, about 94% of them singletons. The specimen was peripheral blood, collected on day 0 of AZD1222 vaccination. The receptors were sampled from an adult in good health.

The genes are TRBV7-6 and TRBJ1-5; tentatively, D is TRBD1 (5 bases). V was pared by 1 base and J by 0 bases, with 10 bases between. The germline CDR1 and CDR2 sequences are SGHVS and FNYEAQ. There are 16 residues in the CDR3. The CDR3 sequence: CASSLGPRASNQPQHF. The CDR3 nucleotides read TGTGCCAGCAGCTTAGGCCCCAGGGCTAGCAATCAGCCCCAGCATTTT.

The chain combines TRBV9 with TRBJ1-1; possibly TRBD1 for D (5 bases). The CDR3 sequence is 14 residues long. Germline V gene sequence: CDR1 SGDLS, CDR2 YYNGEE. The V end lost 0 bases, the J end lost 10 bases, and 16 bases lay between the germline ends. The CDR3 nucleotides read TGTGCCAGCAGCGTAGTGGGACGAAAAGCTGTAGCTTTCTTT. Protein: CASSVVGRKAVAFF.

The J gene is TRBJ2-3, the V gene TRBV16; 9 bases align to TRBD1. This CDR3 is 15 amino acids long. Per the germline V gene, CDR1 is KGHSY and CDR2 is FQNENV. J lost 3 bases, V lost 5 bases, and 6 bases had no gene match. The CDR3, as DNA: TGTGCCAGCAGCGGCTCCGGGACAGGGACAGATACGCAGTATTTT. It is translated as CASSGSGTGTDTQYF.

This chain joins TRBV9 and TRBJ2-3; 8 positions match TRBD1. In germline, CDR1 is SGDLS, CDR2 YYNGEE. Losses at the gene ends were 6 bases for V and 4 bases for J; bases not matched to a gene: 7. The CDR3 contains 14 residues. CDR3 amino acids: CASMRDRPPDTQYF. The CDR3 DNA reads TGTGCCAGCATGAGGGACAGGCCGCCAGATACGCAGTATTTT.

The V and J genes are TRBV19 and TRBJ1-2; the match to TRBD1 covers 10 bases. CDR3 size: 15 residues. J was trimmed by 7 bases and V by 5 bases; bases with no gene match: 10. Germline V gives CDR1 LNHDA, CDR2 SQIVND (reference sequence). This chain's CDR3 is CASSDTGTGVGGYTF. The CDR3 DNA is TGTGCCAGTAGTGACACCGGGACAGGGGTAGGTGGCTACACCTTC.

The gene calls are TRBV18 and TRBJ2-3; TRBD2 matches at 14 bases. Germline CDR1 and CDR2: KGHSH and LQKENI. After removal of 2 bases from V and 3 bases from J, the junction contained 4 bases not matched to a gene. The CDR3 totals 17 residues. The CDR3 sequence: CASSPTGTSGSTDTQYF. The CDR3 coding sequence is TGTGCCAGCTCACCAACCGGGACTAGCGGGAGTACAGATACGCAGTATTTT.

The rearrangement joins TRBV6-5 to TRBJ2-7, with 8 nucleotides matching TRBD1. V was pared by 7 bases and J by 5 bases, with 13 bases of the junction left unmatched. There are 15 residues in the CDR3. Germline V gene sequence: CDR1 MNHEY, CDR2 SVGAGI. For the CDR3, the DNA is TGTGCCAGCATTCAACCTCGAGCAGGGGGCGACGAGCAGTACTTC. Amino acid sequence: CASIQPRAGGDEQYF.

The chain employs TRBV27 and TRBJ2-2, with TRBD2 matching 14 bases. Trimming cost V 5 bases and J 6 bases; bases outside gene matches: 5. Germline V gives CDR1 MNHEY, CDR2 SMNVEV (reference sequence). The CDR3 runs 16 residues. The CDR3 nucleotides read TGTGCCAGCAGTCTAGGACTAGCGGGAGGTTCCGGGGAGCTGTTTTTT. This encodes CASSLGLAGGSGELFF.

The chain is built from TRBV27 and TRBJ1-2; D ambiguous. Per germline, CDR1 MNHEY and CDR2 SMNVEV (reference sequence). Deletions cut 5 bases from V and 7 bases from J, with 8 bases between. The CDR3 runs to 11 residues. The CDR3 nucleotides are TGTGCCAGCAGTCGCGGAAGTGGCTACACCTTC. This encodes CASSRGSGYTF.

The chain links TRBV7-9 to TRBJ1-2; D is possibly TRBD1 (6 bases). V lost 1 base and J 1 base, leaving 13 bases between the germline ends. CDR3 size: 16 residues. Germline V gives CDR1 SEHNR, CDR2 FQNEAQ (reference sequence). The CDR3 sequence: CASSLGRNRDNYGYTF. The CDR3 DNA is TGTGCCAGCAGCTTAGGCCGAAACAGGGATAACTATGGCTACACCTTC.